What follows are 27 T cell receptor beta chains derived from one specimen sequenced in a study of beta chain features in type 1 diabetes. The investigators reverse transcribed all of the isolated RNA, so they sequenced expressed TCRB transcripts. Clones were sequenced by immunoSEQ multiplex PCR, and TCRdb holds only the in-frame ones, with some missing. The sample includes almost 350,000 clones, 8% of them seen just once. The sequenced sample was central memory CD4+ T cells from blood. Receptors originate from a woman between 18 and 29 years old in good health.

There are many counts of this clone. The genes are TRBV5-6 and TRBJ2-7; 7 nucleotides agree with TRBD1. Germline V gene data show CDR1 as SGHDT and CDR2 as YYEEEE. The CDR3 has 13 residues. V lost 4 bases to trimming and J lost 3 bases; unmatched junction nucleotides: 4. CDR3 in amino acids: CASSKGTDYEQYF. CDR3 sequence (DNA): TGTGCCAGCAGCAAAGGGACAGACTACGAGCAGTACTTC.

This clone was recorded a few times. CDR3: CASSLLNFRFEQYF. CDR3 nucleotide sequence: TGTGCCAGCAGTTTATTAAATTTTCGGTTCGAGCAGTACTTC. The chain is built from TRBV27 and TRBJ2-7; D uncertain. Germline V gives CDR1 MNHEY, CDR2 SMNVEV (reference sequence). Trimming pared 1 base from V and 6 bases from J, leaving 13 bases between. This CDR3 region has 14 residues.

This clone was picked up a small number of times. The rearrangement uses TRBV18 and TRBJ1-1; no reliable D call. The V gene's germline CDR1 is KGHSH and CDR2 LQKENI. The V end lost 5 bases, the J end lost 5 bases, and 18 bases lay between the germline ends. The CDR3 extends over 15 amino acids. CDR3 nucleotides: TGTGCCAGCTCAATAAACCGTGAAGAGGGAACTGAAGCTTTCTTT. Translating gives CASSINREEGTEAFF.

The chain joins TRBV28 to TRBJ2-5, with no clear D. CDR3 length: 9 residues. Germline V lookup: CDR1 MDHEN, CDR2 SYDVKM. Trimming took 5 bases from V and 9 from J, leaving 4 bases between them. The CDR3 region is CASSGAQYF. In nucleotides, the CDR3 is TGTGCCAGCAGTGGTGCCCAGTACTTC.

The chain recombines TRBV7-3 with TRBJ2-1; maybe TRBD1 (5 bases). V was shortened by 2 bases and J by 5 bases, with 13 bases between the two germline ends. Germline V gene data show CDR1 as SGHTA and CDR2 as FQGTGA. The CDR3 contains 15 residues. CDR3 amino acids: CASSLWATRDNEQFF. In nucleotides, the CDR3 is TGTGCCAGCAGCTTATGGGCTACCAGGGACAATGAGCAGTTCTTC.

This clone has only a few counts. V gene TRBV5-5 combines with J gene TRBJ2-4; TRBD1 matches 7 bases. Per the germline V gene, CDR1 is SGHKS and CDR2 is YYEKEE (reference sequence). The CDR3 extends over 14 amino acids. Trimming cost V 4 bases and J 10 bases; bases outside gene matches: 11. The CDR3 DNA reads TGTGCCAGCAGCGACCTCAAGGGGGCTCGGATTCAGTACTTC. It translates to CASSDLKGARIQYF.

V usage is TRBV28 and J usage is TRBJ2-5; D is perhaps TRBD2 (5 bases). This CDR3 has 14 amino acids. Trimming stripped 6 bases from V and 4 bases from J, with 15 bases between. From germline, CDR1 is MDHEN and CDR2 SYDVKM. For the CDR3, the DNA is TGTGCCAGCAGCCATGGTCGGGGAAGAGAGACCCAGTACTTC. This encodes CASSHGRGRETQYF. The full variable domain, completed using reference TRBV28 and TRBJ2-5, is DVKVTQSSRYLVKRTGEKVFLECVQDMDHENMFWYRQDPGLGLRLIYFSYDVKMKEKGDIPEGYSVSREKKERFSLILESASTNQTSMYLCASSHGRGRETQYFGPGTRLLVL.

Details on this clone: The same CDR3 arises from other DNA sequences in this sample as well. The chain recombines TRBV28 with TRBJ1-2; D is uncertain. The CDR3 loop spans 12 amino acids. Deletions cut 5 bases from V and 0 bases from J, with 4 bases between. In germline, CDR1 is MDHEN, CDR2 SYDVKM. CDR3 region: CASSGANYGYTF. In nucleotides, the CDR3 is TGTGCCAGCAGTGGGGCTAACTATGGCTACACCTTC.

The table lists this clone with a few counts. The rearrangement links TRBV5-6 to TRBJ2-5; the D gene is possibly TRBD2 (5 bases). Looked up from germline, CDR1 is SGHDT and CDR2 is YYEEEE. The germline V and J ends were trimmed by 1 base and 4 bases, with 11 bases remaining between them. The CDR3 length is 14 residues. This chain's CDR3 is CASSLRAGRETQYF. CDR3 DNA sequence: TGTGCCAGCAGCTTGAGGGCGGGTCGAGAGACCCAGTACTTC.

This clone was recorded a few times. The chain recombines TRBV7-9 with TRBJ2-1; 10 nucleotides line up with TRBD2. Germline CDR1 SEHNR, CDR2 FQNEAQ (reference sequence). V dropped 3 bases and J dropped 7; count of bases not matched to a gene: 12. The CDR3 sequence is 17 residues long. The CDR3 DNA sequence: TGTGCCAGCAGCTTGCGTTTAGCGGGAGGAGGCGGGAATGAGCAGTTCTTC. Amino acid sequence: CASSLRLAGGGGNEQFF.

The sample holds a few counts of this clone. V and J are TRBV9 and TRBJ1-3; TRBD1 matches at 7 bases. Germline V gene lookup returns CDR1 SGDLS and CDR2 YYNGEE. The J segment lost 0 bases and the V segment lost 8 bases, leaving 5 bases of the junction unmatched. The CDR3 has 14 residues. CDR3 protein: CASRQGYSGNTIYF. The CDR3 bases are TGTGCCAGTAGACAGGGATACTCTGGAAACACCATATATTTT.

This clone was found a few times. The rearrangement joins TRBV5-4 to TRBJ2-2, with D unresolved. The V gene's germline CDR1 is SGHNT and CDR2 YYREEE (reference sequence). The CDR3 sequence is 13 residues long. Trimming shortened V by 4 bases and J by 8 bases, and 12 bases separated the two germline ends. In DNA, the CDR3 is TGTGCCAGCAGCCAAGATTCCGCTGGGGAGCTGTTTTTT. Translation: CASSQDSAGELFF.

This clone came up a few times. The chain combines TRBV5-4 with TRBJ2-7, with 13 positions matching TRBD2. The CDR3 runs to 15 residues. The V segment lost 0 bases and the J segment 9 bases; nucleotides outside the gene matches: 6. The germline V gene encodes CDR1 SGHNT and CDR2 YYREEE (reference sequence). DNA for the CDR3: TGTGCCAGCAGCTTGGCCGGGACTAGCGGGACTACGCAGTACTTC. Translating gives CASSLAGTSGTTQYF.

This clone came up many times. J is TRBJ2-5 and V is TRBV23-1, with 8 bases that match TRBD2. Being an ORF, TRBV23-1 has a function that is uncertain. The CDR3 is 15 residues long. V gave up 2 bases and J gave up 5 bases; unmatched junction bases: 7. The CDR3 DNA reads TGCGCCAGCAGTCAAGGGACTAGGGATCTGGAGACCCAGTACTTC. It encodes CASSQGTRDLETQYF.

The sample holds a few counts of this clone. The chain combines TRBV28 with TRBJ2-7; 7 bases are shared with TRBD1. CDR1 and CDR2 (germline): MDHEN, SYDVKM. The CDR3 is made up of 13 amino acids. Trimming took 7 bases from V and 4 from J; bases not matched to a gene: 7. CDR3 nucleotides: TGTGCCAGCATCAGACAGGGCCAATACGAGCAGTACTTC. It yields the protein CASIRQGQYEQYF.

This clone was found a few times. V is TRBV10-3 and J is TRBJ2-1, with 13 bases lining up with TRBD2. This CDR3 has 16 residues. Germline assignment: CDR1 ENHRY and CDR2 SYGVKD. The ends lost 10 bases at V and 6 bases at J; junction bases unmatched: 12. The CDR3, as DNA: TGTGCCACAAAAGGGAGTGGGACTAGCGGGGCCAATGAGCAGTTCTTC. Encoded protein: CATKGSGTSGANEQFF.

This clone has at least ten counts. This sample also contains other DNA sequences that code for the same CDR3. DNA for the CDR3: TGTGCCACCAGCAGAGATCTAGGGTACGAGCAGTACTTC. This translates into CATSRDLGYEQYF. The chain uses TRBV15 and TRBJ2-7, with D uncertain. The germline gives CDR1 LNHNV, CDR2 YYDKDF (reference sequence). The CDR3 has 13 residues. The V and J ends lost 0 bases and 4 bases respectively, with 7 bases between them.

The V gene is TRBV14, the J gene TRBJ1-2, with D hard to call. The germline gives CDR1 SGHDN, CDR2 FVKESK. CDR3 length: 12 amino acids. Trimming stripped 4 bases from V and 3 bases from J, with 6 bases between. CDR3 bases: TGTGCCAGCAGCCCCGGGTACTATGGCTACACCTTC. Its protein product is CASSPGYYGYTF.

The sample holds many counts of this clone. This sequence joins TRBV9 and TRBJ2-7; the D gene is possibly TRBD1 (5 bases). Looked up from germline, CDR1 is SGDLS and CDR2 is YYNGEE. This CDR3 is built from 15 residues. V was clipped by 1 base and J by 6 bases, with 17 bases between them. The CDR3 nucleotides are TGTGCCAGCAGCGTATCCTCGGTACAGGTTGGCGAGCAGTACTTC. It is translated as CASSVSSVQVGEQYF. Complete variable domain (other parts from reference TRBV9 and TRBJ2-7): DSGVTQTPKHLITATGQRVTLRCSPRSGDLSVYWYQQSLDQGLQFLIQYYNGEERAKGNILERFSAQQFPDLHSELNLSSLELGDSALYFCASSVSSVQVGEQYFGPGTRLTVT.

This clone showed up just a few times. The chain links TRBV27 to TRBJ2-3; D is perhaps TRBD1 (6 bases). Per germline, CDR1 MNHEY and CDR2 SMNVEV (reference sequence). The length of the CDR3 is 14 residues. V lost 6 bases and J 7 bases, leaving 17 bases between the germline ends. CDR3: CASSMGRGSNTQYF. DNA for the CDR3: TGTGCCAGCAGCATGGGCAGGGGTTCAAATACGCAGTATTTT.

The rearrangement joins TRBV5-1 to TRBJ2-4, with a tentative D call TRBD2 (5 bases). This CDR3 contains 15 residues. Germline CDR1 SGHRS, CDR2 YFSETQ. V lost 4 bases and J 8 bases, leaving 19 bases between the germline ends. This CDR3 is CASSPAGPPRDIQYF. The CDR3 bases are TGCGCCAGCAGCCCGGCGGGTCCCCCGCGGGACATTCAGTACTTC.

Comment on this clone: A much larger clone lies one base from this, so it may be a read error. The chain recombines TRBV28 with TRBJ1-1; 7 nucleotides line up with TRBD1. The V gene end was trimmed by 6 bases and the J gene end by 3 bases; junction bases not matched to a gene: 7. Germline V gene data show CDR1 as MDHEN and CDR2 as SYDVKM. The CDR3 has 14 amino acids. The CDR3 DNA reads TGTGCCAGCAGACCCGGGACAGAGTACACTGAAGCTTTCTTT. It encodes CASRPGTEYTEAFF.

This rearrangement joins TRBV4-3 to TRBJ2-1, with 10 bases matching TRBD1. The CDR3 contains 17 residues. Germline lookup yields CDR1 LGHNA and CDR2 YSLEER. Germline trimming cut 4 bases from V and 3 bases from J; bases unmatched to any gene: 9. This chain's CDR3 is CASSPRTGGGNYNEQFF. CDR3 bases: TGCGCCAGCAGCCCAAGGACAGGGGGAGGGAACTACAATGAGCAGTTCTTC.

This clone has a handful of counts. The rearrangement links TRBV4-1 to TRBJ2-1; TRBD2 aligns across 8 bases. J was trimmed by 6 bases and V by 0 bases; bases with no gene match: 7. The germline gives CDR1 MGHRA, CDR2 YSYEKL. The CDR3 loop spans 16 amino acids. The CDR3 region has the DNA TGCGCCAGCAGCCAAGATCCTGGGACTAGGTTCAATGAGCAGTTCTTC. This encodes CASSQDPGTRFNEQFF.

The CDR3 DNA reads TGTGCCACCAGCAGGGGTACCCTAGCACGCGGACAAGAGACCCAGTACTTC. This translates into CATSRGTLARGQETQYF. The V call is TRBV15, the J call TRBJ2-5; perhaps TRBD2 as D (5 bases). CDR1 is LNHNV, CDR2 YYDKDF, per germline (reference sequence). This CDR3 spans 17 amino acids. V lost 3 bases and J lost 2, with 19 bases in between.

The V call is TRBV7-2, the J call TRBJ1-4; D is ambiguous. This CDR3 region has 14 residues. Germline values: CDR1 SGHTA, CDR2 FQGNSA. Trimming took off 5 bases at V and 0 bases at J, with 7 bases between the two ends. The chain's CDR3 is CASSHSATNEKLFF. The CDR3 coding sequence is TGTGCCAGCAGCCACAGTGCAACTAATGAAAAACTGTTTTTT.

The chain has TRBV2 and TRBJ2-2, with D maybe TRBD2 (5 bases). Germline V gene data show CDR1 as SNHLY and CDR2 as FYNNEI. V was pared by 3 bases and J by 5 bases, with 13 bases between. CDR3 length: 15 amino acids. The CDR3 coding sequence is TGTGCCAGCAGTGACTCACTAGTCAGGACCGGGGAGCTGTTTTTT. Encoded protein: CASSDSLVRTGELFF.